These 4 T cell receptor beta chains came from one sample sequenced in a study of T-cell reconstitution after alpha-beta-depleted transplantation in children. Unique molecular identifiers featured in how the TCRbeta library was prepared. TCRdb used MiXCR to reprocess the PCR reads, holding one entry per CDR3 protein. The sample contains around 580,000 distinct CDR3 sequences, roughly a quarter of which appear only once. This material consisted of PBMCs, taken before TCRalphabeta/CD19-depleted stem cell transplant. Receptors originate from a boy under three years old with Wiskott-Aldrich syndrome, due to receive a stem cell transplant.

The J gene is TRBJ2-1, the V gene TRBV10-2; the D is unclear. Looked up from germline, CDR1 is WSHSY and CDR2 is SAAADI. V lost 3 bases and J lost 4, with 16 bases in between. The CDR3 length is 16 residues. The CDR3 sequence is CASSDKWARSYNEQFF. In DNA, the CDR3 is TGCGCCAGCAGTGATAAGTGGGCTAGGAGTTACAATGAGCAGTTCTTC.

This clonotype was detected only a few times. The V and J genes are TRBV4-2 and TRBJ1-2, with D uncertain. V lost 0 bases to trimming and J lost 3 bases, with 5 bases between them. The germline V gene has CDR1 LGHNA and CDR2 YNFKEQ. The CDR3 has 13 amino acids. This chain's CDR3 is CASSQDPDYGYTF. For the CDR3, the DNA is TGTGCCAGCAGCCAAGACCCGGACTATGGCTACACCTTC.

V is TRBV20-1 and J is TRBJ2-6, with D hard to call. The CDR3 runs 18 residues. Trimming took 0 bases from V and 0 from J, leaving 15 bases between them. CDR1 DFQATT and CDR2 SNEGSKA come from the germline V gene (reference sequence). CDR3 sequence: CSARDRVFGFSGANVLTF. CDR3 DNA: TGCAGTGCTAGAGATAGGGTTTTCGGGTTCTCTGGGGCCAACGTCCTGACTTTC.

This chain connects TRBV4-1 to TRBJ1-2; D is undetermined. Between the trimmed V and J ends, which lost 1 base and 7 bases, there was a span of 13 bases. Germline CDR1 reads MGHRA; CDR2 reads YSYEKL. The CDR3 consists of 14 residues. The CDR3 loop is CASSQVFRSGGYTF. CDR3 DNA sequence: TGCGCCAGCAGCCAAGTTTTCAGGTCCGGTGGCTACACCTTC.